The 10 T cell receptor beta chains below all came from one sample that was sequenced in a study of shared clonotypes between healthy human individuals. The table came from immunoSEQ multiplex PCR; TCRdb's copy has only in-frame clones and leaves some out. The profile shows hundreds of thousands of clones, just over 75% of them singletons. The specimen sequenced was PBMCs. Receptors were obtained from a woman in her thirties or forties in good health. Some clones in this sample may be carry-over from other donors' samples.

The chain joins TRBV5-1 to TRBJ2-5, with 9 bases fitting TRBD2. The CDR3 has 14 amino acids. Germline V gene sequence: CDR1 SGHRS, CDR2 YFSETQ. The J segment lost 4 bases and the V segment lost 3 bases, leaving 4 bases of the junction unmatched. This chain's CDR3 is CASSSTSGTETQYF. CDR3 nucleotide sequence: TGCGCCAGCAGCTCGACTAGCGGAACAGAGACCCAGTACTTC. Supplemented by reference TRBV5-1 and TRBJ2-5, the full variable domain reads KAGVTQTPRYLIKTRGQQVTLSCSPISGHRSVSWYQQTPGQGLQFLFEYFSETQRNKGNFPGRFSGRQFSNSRSEMNVSTLELGDSALYLCASSSTSGTETQYFGPGTRLLVL.

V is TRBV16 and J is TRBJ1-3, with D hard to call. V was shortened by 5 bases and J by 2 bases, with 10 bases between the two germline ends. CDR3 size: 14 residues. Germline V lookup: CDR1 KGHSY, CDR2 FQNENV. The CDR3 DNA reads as TGTGCCAGCAGCTCTCACAGAGCTGGAAACACCATATATTTT. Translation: CASSSHRAGNTIYF.

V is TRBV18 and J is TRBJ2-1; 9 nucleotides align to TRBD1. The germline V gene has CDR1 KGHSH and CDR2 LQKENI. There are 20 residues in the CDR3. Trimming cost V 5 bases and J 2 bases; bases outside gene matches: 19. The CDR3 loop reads CASSKRDRVEGGMTYNEQFF. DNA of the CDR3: TGTGCCAGCTCAAAACGGGACAGGGTTGAGGGCGGGATGACCTACAATGAGCAGTTCTTC.

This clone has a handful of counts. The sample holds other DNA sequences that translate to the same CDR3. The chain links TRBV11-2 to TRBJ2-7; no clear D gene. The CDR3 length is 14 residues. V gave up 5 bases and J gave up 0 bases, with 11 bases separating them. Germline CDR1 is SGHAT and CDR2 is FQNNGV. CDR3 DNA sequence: TGTGCCAGCAGCCCAGGACGGAACTCCTACGAGCAGTACTTC. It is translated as CASSPGRNSYEQYF.

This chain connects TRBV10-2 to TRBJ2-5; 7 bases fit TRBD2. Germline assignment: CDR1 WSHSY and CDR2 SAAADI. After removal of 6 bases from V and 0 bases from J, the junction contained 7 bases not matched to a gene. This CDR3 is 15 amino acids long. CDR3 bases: TGCGCCAGCAGGGCCGGGACTAAAAACCAAGAGACCCAGTACTTC. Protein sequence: CASRAGTKNQETQYF.

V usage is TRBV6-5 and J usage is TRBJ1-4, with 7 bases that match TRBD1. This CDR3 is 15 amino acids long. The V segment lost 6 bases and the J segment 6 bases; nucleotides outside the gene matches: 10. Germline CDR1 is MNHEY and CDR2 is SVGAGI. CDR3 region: CASSPTGTVDEKLFF. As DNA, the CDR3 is TGTGCCAGCAGCCCAACCGGGACAGTGGATGAAAAACTGTTTTTT.

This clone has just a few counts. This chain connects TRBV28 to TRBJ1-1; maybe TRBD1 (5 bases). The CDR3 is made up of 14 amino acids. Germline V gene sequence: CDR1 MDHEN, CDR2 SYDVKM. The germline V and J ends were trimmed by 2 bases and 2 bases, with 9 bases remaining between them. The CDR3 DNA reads TGTGCCAGCAGTTTAATACAGGCTAACACTGAAGCTTTCTTT. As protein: CASSLIQANTEAFF.

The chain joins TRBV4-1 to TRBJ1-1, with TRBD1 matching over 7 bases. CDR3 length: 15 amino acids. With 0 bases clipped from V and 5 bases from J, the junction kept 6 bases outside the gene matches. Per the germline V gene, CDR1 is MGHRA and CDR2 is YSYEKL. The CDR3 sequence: CASSQEPGGWTEAFF. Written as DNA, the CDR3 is TGCGCCAGCAGCCAAGAACCAGGGGGGTGGACTGAAGCTTTCTTT.

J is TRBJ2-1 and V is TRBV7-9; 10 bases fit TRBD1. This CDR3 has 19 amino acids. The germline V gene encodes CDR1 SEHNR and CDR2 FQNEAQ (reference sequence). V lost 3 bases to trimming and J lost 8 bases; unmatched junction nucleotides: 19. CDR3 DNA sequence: TGTGCCAGCAGCTTCGGCGGATCCGGGACAGGGGTTTTTATCGATGAGCAGTTCTTC. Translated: CASSFGGSGTGVFIDEQFF.

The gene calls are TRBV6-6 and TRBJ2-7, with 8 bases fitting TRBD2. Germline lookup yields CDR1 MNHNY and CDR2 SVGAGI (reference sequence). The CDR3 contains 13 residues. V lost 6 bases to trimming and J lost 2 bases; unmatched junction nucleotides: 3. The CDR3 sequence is CASRLSGAYEQYF. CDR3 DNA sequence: TGTGCCAGCAGACTTAGCGGGGCCTACGAGCAGTACTTC.